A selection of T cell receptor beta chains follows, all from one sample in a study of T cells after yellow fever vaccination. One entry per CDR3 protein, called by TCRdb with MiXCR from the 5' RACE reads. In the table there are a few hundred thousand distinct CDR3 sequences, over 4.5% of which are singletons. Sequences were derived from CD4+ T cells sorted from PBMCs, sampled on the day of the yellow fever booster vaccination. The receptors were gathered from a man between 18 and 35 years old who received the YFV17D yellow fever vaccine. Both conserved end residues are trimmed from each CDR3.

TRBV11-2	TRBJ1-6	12	ASRQPGHNSPLH
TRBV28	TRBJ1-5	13	ASSLGGENNQPQH
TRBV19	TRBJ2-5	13	ASSISGVAQETQY
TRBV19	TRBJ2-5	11	ASSMGTRETQY
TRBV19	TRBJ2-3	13	ASSIKGLSTDTQY
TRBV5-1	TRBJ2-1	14	ASSAPKISSYNEQF
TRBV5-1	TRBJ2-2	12	ASSLIGNTGELF
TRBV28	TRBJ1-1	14	ASSLYHGTVNTEAF
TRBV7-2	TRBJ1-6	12	ASSQVSYNSPLH
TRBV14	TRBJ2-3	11	ASSYLGADTQY
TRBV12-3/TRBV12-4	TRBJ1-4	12	ASSPRGLGEKLF
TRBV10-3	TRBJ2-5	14	AISEGRGMTQETQY
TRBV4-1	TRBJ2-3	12	ASSQLAGGDTQY
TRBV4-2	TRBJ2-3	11	ASSHPLTDTQY
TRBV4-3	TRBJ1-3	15	ASSHMSTRGKENTIY
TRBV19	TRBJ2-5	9	ASKAGETQY
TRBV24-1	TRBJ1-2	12	ATSDSGTEYGYT
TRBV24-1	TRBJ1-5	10	ATEGGNQPQH
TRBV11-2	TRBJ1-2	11	ASSFTSPFGGT
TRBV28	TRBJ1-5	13	ASIPHSFRNQPQH
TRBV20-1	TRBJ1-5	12	SVPDRVSNQPQH
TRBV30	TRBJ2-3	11	AWGQKGADTQY
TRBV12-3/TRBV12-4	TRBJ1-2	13	ASSLALGQGSGYT
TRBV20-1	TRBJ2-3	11	SAIIGGTDTQY
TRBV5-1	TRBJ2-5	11	ASSFPGGETQY
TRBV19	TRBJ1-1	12	ASRDGGRNTEAF
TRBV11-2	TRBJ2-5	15	ASSPFGTSGGGETQY
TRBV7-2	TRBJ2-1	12	ASRGRGAFGEQF
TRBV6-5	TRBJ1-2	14	ASSYGGTGGNYGYT
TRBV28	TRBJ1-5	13	ASSPPTGPDQPQH
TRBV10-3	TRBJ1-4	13	AISELRLSNEKLF
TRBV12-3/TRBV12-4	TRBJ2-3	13	ASTRLAGEADTQY
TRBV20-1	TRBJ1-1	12	SAHGTGMNTEAF
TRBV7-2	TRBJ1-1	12	ASSLGGGITEAF
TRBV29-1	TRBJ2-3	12	SVRRDRLTDTQY
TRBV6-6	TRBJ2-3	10	ASGPGTDTQY
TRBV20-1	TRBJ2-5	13	SARDWRSPQETQY
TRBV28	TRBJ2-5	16	ASRPAGWQGPYQETQY
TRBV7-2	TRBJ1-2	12	ASSLGLRVYGYT
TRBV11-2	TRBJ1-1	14	ASSSTGRPGGRESF
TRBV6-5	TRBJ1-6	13	ASRSGADAYSPLH
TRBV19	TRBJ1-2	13	ASRPGQGTIYGYT
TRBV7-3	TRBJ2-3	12	ASRRSGVTDTQY
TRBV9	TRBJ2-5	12	ASNRVGTEETQY
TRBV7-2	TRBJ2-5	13	ASSVQGGEGETQY
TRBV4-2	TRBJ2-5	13	ASSQDKRERETQY
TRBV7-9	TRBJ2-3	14	ASSRGQLGETDTQY
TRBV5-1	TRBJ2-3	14	ASSQKRGAITDTQY
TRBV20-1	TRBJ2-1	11	SASGTSPNEQF
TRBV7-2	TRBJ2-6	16	ASSLQGPPHSGANVLT
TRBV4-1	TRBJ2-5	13	ASSQEARLQETQY
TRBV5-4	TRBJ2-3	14	ASSTRTSGSTDTQY
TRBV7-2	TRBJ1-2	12	ASSVDRGNYGYT